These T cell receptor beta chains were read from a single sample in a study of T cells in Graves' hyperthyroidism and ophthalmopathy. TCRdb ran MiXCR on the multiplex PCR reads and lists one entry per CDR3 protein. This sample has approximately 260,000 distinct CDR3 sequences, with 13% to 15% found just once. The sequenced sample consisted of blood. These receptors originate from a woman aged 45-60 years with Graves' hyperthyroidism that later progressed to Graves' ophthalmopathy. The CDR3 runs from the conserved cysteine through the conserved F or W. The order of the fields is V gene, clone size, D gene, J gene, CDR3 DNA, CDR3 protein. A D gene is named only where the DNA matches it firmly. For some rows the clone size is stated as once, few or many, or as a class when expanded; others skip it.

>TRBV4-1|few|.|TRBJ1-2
TGCGCCAGCAGCCAAGGACCACAGGCCCCCTATGGCTACACCTTC
CASSQGPQAPYGYTF
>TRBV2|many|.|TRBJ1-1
TGTGCCAGCTTGGGGGGAGGACCCACTGAAGCTTTCTTT
CASLGGGPTEAFF
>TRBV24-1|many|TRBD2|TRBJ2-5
TGTGCCACCAGTGAAATAGCGGGAGGTTATGAGACCCAGTACTTC
CATSEIAGGYETQYF
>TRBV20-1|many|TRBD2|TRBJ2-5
TGCAGTGCTAGAGACGGGAGGGAGACCCAGTACTTC
CSARDGRETQYF
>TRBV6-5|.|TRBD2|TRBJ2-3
TGTGCCAGCAGTTACTCCGGCGGGAGGGCAACAGATACGCAGTATTTT
CASSYSGGRATDTQYF
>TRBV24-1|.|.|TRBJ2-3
TGTGCCACCAGTGATCCCCCGGGGGATGCCACAGATACGCAGTATTTT
CATSDPPGDATDTQYF
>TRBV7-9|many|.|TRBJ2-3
TGTGCCAGCAGGGACGCCCTGAGCACAGATACGCAGTATTTT
CASRDALSTDTQYF
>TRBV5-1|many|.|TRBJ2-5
TGCGCCAGCAGCTTGGCCGGGGCAGGGGAGACCCAGTACTTC
CASSLAGAGETQYF
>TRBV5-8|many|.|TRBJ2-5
TGTGCCAGCAGCCCGCACCCCTTCGGCGGCGGGACCCAGTACTTC
CASSPHPFGGGTQYF
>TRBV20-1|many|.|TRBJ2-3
TGCAGTGCTAGAGGCTCCGGGACGGGCACAGATACGCAGTATTTT
CSARGSGTGTDTQYF
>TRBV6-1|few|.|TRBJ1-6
TGTGCCAGCAGCCCAGGGAGGGCTTGGGGGCCCCTCCACTTT
CASSPGRAWGPLHF
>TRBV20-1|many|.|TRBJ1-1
TGCAGTGCTGGGCAGGGGAACACTGAAGCTTTCTTT
CSAGQGNTEAFF
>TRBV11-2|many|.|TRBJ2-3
TGTGCCAGCAGCTTAGAGGGGACTGTAGATACGCAGTATTTT
CASSLEGTVDTQYF
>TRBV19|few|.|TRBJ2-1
TGTGCCAGTAGTACGCCCTTGGGAGCGGAGCAGTTCTTC
CASSTPLGAEQFF
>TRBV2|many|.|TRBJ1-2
TGTGCCAGCAGTGAGAGGTCAGGTTTTACGTGGGGCTACACCTTC
CASSERSGFTWGYTF
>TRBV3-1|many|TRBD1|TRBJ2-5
TGTGCCAGCAGACGGACAGGCGAGACCCAGTACTTC
CASRRTGETQYF
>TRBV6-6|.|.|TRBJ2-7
TGTGCCAGCAGTTACTCGCCAAGGAGCGAGCAGTACTTC
CASSYSPRSEQYF
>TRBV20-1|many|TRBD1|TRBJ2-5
TGCAGTGCTAGACACCGGGACAGACAAGAGACCCAGTACTTC
CSARHRDRQETQYF
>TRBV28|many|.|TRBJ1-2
TGTGCCAGCAGTTTGACGGGGCTAAAAGGCTACACCTTC
CASSLTGLKGYTF
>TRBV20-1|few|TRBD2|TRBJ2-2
TGCAGTGCTAGAGATCCGCCGGGAGGTGAGACCGGGGAGCTGTTTTTT
CSARDPPGGETGELFF
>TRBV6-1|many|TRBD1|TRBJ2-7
TGTGCCAGCAGATCCGGACAGGGTAGCTCCTACGAGCAGTACTTC
CASRSGQGSSYEQYF
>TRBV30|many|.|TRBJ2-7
TGTGCCTGGAGTATAAGGGGCGAGCAGTACTTC
CAWSIRGEQYF
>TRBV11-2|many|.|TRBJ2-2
TGTGCCAGCAGCTTAGGTGCACTCGCGAACACCGGGGAGCTGTTTTTT
CASSLGALANTGELFF
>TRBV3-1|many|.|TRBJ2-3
TGTGCCAGCAGCCAAGATCTGTCCCCCGGGGGCACAGATACGCAGTATTTT
CASSQDLSPGGTDTQYF
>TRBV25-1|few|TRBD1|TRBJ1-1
TGTGCCAGCAGTGTTTCACGACAGGGAAACACTGAAGCTTTCTTT
CASSVSRQGNTEAFF
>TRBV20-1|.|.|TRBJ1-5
TGCAGTGCTAGCGGCGGGTCGACCCAGCATTTT
CSASGGSTQHF
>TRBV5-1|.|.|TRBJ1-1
TGCGCCAGCAGCTACGGGATGCCCCCCTGGGAAGCTTTCTTT
CASSYGMPPWEAFF
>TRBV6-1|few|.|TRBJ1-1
TGTGCCAGCAGTTCGACCCTATATGAAGTACGAGCTTTCTTT
CASSSTLYEVRAFF
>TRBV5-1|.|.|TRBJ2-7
TGCGCCAGCAGCCCTGGACAAACATTTTCCTACGAGCAGTACTTC
CASSPGQTFSYEQYF
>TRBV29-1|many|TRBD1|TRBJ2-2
TGCAGCGTTAGTCAGGGGGTTAACACCGGGGAGCTGTTTTTT
CSVSQGVNTGELFF
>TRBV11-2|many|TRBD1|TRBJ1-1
TGTGCCAGCAGCTTAGATCGGACAGGGGCTTTCTTT
CASSLDRTGAFF
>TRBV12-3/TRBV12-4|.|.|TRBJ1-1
TGTGCCAGCAATTTTAAGGGGGACACTGAAGCTTTCTTT
CASNFKGDTEAFF
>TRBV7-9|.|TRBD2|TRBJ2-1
TGTGCCAGCAGCTTAGACAGCGGGAGGGGGGATGAGCAGTTCTTC
CASSLDSGRGDEQFF
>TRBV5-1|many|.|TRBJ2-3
TGCGCCAGCAGCTGGACTCCCGAGGATACGCAGTATTTT
CASSWTPEDTQYF
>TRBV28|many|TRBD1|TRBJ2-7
TGTGCCAGCAGTTTATCCGGGACAGCCTTTTACGAGCAGTACTTC
CASSLSGTAFYEQYF
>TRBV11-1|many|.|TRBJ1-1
TGTGCCAGCAGCTTAGGTAAGGGTGCCGGACTTCACAACACTGAAGCTTTCTTT
CASSLGKGAGLHNTEAFF
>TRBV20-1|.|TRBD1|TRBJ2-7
TGCAGTGCTAGTATAGGGACAGGGGCCGAGCAGTACTTC
CSASIGTGAEQYF
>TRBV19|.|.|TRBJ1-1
TGTGCCAGTAGTATCGGGCAGAAGAACACTGAAGCTTTCTTT
CASSIGQKNTEAFF
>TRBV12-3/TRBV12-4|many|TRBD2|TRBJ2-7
TGTGCCAGCAGCCTTGGGACTAGCGGATTCTACGAGCAGTACTTC
CASSLGTSGFYEQYF
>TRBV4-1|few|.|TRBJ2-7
TGCGCCAGCAGCCAGCTGACGGGCGAGCAGTACTTC
CASSQLTGEQYF
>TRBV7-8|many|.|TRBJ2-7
TGTGCCAGCAGCTTACTAGCGTATAGCTCCTACGAGCAGTACTTC
CASSLLAYSSYEQYF
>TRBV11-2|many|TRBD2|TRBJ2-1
TGTGCCGGAGCTGAACTAGCGGGAGGACCTGAGCAGTTCTTC
CAGAELAGGPEQFF
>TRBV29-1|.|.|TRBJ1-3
TGCAGCGTTGATGGGGGCGCTGGAAACACCATATATTTT
CSVDGGAGNTIYF
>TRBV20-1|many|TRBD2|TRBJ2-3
TGCAGTGCTAGAGATCTCCTACTAGCGGACACAGATACGCAGTATTTT
CSARDLLLADTDTQYF
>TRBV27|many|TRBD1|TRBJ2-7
TGTGCCAGCAGTTTTGGGGACAGGGAATACGAGCAGTACTTC
CASSFGDREYEQYF
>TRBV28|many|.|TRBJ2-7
TGTGCCAGCAAGGGCGTAGCCTACGAGCAGTACTTC
CASKGVAYEQYF
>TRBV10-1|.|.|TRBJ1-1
TGCGCCAGCAGTGAGTCCGTCTCGGGGGCTGAAGCTTTCTTT
CASSESVSGAEAFF
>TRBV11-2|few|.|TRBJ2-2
TGTGCCAGCAGCTTAGTTGTGAGGGGCGGGGAGCTGTTTTTT
CASSLVVRGGELFF
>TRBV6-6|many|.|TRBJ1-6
TGTGCCAGCAGTTACTCCTCACTACCGGGACGGGATAATTCACCCCTCCACTTT
CASSYSSLPGRDNSPLHF
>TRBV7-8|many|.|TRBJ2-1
TGTGCCAGCAGCTCGGGTAGGTTAGCGGAGACCTACAATGAGCAGTTCTTC
CASSSGRLAETYNEQFF
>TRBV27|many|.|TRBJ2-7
TGTGCCAGCAGTTCCCCGGCCCAAAATTACGAGCAGTACTTC
CASSSPAQNYEQYF
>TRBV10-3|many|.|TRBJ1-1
TGTGCCATCAGTTTACAGGGCACTGAAGCTTTCTTT
CAISLQGTEAFF
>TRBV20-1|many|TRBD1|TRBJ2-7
TGCAGTGCTCACCGGGACAGTTCCTACGAGCAGTACTTC
CSAHRDSSYEQYF
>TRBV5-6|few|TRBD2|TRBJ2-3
TGTGCCAGCAGCTCTAGCGGGAGCGGGAGCACAGATACGCAGTATTTT
CASSSSGSGSTDTQYF
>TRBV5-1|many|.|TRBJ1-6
TGCGCCAGCACCCGGACCGCGAGCTCCTATAATTCACCCCTCCACTTT
CASTRTASSYNSPLHF